Presented here are 20 T cell receptor beta chains from one specimen sequenced in a study of long-term antiretroviral therapy in people with HIV. Running of the v3.0 immunoSEQ assay took place at survey level. Assay used: immunoSEQ multiplex PCR; TCRdb lists only in-frame clones, some missing. Here the sample spans 20,000 to 25,000 clones, about 88% being singletons. The sequencing used unsorted PBMCs, collected 0.6 years after starting antiretroviral therapy. The receptor set was obtained from a man aged 55 to 70 with HIV.

V is TRBV7-9 and J is TRBJ2-1; 14 nucleotides agree with TRBD2. V was clipped by 5 bases and J by 8 bases; unmatched bases: 14. This CDR3 region has 18 residues. CDR1 SEHNR and CDR2 FQNEAQ come from the germline V gene (reference sequence). The CDR3 DNA sequence: TGTGCCAGCAGCAACACCGGGACTAGCGGGGGCGATGCCCATGAGCAGTTCTTC. It yields the protein CASSNTGTSGGDAHEQFF.

This clone was found a few times. V is TRBV9 and J is TRBJ1-2; the match to TRBD1 covers 7 bases. The CDR3 has 16 amino acids. Trimming at V came to 0 bases and at J to 2 bases, leaving 7 bases not matched to a gene. Per germline, CDR1 SGDLS and CDR2 YYNGEE. In nucleotides, the CDR3 is TGTGCCAGCAGCGTAGCCGACAGGGCCATAAACTATGGCTACACCTTC. Residues: CASSVADRAINYGYTF.

The chain combines TRBV5-1 with TRBJ2-5; D could derive from TRBD1 or TRBD2 (5 bases each). CDR1 is SGHRS and CDR2 is YFSETQ in the germline V gene. The CDR3 spans 15 residues. Trimming stripped 0 bases from V and 3 bases from J, with 12 bases between. The DNA of the CDR3 is TGCGCCAGCAGCTTGGCCTCCGGGACGGAAGAGACCCAGTACTTC. It encodes CASSLASGTEETQYF.

V gene TRBV4-3 combines with J gene TRBJ2-2; D ambiguous. The CDR3 extends over 16 amino acids. The ends were cut back, 1 base at V and 0 bases at J, with 9 bases in the middle. Germline assignment: CDR1 LGHNA and CDR2 YSLEER. Here the CDR3 reads CASSQAALTNTGELFF. The CDR3 nucleotides read TGCGCCAGCAGCCAAGCGGCCTTGACGAACACCGGGGAGCTGTTTTTT.

For this clone: Other DNA variants within this sample encode the same CDR3. This sequence joins TRBV5-1 and TRBJ1-1; TRBD1 aligns across 7 bases. This CDR3 spans 14 amino acids. Trimming at V came to 1 base and at J to 5 bases, leaving 5 bases not matched to a gene. From germline, CDR1 is SGHRS and CDR2 YFSETQ. Here the CDR3 reads CASSLNRGGTEAFF. The CDR3 DNA reads as TGCGCCAGCAGCTTGAACAGGGGTGGGACTGAAGCTTTCTTT. Together with reference TRBV5-1 and TRBJ1-1, the CDR3 gives the full variable domain: KAGVTQTPRYLIKTRGQQVTLSCSPISGHRSVSWYQQTPGQGLQFLFEYFSETQRNKGNFPGRFSGRQFSNSRSEMNVSTLELGDSALYLCASSLNRGGTEAFFGQGTRLTVV.

The chain joins TRBV5-1 to TRBJ2-3; D call uncertain. This CDR3 contains 17 residues. The germline V gene has CDR1 SGHRS and CDR2 YFSETQ. Trimming removed 5 bases from V and 7 bases from J, with 26 bases in between. CDR3 bases: TGCGCCAGCAGAGACCCCCCCTATGTGAGCCCATTCCATACGCAGTATTTT. Translating it yields CASRDPPYVSPFHTQYF.

V gene TRBV6-1 combines with J gene TRBJ2-3, with D hard to call. Germline V lookup: CDR1 MNHNS, CDR2 SASEGT. The CDR3 is 16 amino acids. V was shortened by 0 bases and J by 3 bases, with 13 bases between the two germline ends. DNA for the CDR3: TGTGCCAGCAGTGAAGCCGACATTTGGGAAACAGATACGCAGTATTTT. This codes for CASSEADIWETDTQYF.

This clone was observed a few times. The genes are TRBV20-1 and TRBJ1-4; D is unresolved. The CDR3 runs to 11 residues. Germline lookup yields CDR1 DFQATT and CDR2 SNEGSKA (reference sequence). The V and J ends lost 4 bases and 5 bases respectively, with 5 bases between them. The CDR3 coding sequence is TGCAGTGCTACGGGCAATGAAAAACTGTTTTTT. It codes for CSATGNEKLFF.

J is TRBJ2-7 and V is TRBV7-2; D is unclear. The CDR3 is made up of 14 amino acids. Germline CDR1 SGHTA, CDR2 FQGNSA. V was trimmed by 3 bases and J by 9 bases, leaving 18 bases between them. CDR3: CASSLSRTGGSQYF. For the CDR3, the DNA is TGTGCCAGCAGCTTGTCCCGGACGGGTGGGTCGCAGTACTTC.

This chain connects TRBV7-3 to TRBJ2-1; 8 nucleotides align to TRBD1. Germline trimming cut 1 base from V and 10 bases from J; bases unmatched to any gene: 6. CDR1 and CDR2 (germline): SGHTA, FQGTGA. The CDR3 is 14 amino acids. CDR3 amino acids: CASSLSRGQKEQFF. For the CDR3, the DNA is TGTGCCAGCAGCTTAAGCAGGGGGCAGAAGGAGCAGTTCTTC.

The chain is built from TRBV4-3 and TRBJ1-4; 8 bases agree with TRBD1. The CDR3 loop spans 17 amino acids. Germline-derived CDR1 and CDR2 are LGHNA and YSLEER. Trimming at V came to 0 bases and at J to 5 bases, leaving 8 bases not matched to a gene. The CDR3 here is CASSQEGRTGWNEKLFF. The CDR3 DNA follows: TGCGCCAGCAGCCAAGAAGGGCGGACAGGGTGGAATGAAAAACTGTTTTTT.

This clone was found once. V is TRBV18 and J is TRBJ2-7; the D gene is possibly TRBD1 (5 bases). Trimming took off 5 bases at V and 3 bases at J, with 14 bases between the two ends. CDR1 is KGHSH and CDR2 is LQKENI in the germline V gene. The CDR3 is made up of 14 amino acids. CDR3 amino acids: CASSYSRVDYEQYF. CDR3 nucleotides: TGTGCCAGCTCATATTCCAGGGTCGACTACGAGCAGTACTTC.

The chain recombines TRBV7-2 with TRBJ2-3; 14 bases agree with TRBD2. Germline V gene data show CDR1 as SGHTA and CDR2 as FQGNSA. V dropped 5 bases and J dropped 3; count of bases not matched to a gene: 10. The CDR3 is 18 residues long. CDR3 coding DNA: TGTGCCAGCAGCAGGGCCGGGACTAGCGGGAGCCCTACAGATACGCAGTATTTT. As protein: CASSRAGTSGSPTDTQYF.

This chain connects TRBV10-2 to TRBJ2-2, with TRBD2 matching over 10 bases. V was clipped by 8 bases and J by 0 bases; unmatched bases: 6. This CDR3 has 16 residues. Per the germline V gene, CDR1 is WSHSY and CDR2 is SAAADI. The CDR3 region is CASQASGSTNTGELFF. CDR3 sequence (DNA): TGCGCCAGCCAGGCTAGCGGGAGTACGAACACCGGGGAGCTGTTTTTT.

V gene TRBV5-5 combines with J gene TRBJ1-4; no clear D. With 4 bases removed from V and 8 bases from J, the gap between germline ends came to 12 bases. The V gene's germline CDR1 is SGHKS and CDR2 YYEKEE (reference sequence). The CDR3 runs to 13 residues. The CDR3 bases are TGTGCCAGCAGCCGAGTACTGTGGGAAAAACTGTTTTTT. Translated: CASSRVLWEKLFF. The entire variable domain, with the rest obtained from reference TRBV5-5 and TRBJ1-4, is as follows: DAGVTQSPTHLIKTRGQQVTLRCSPISGHKSVSWYQQVLGQGPQFIFQYYEKEERGRGNFPDRFSARQFPNYSSELNVNALLLGDSALYLCASSRVLWEKLFFGSGTQLSVL.

V is TRBV19 and J is TRBJ2-3, with 14 bases lining up with TRBD2. The CDR3 is 16 amino acids. CDR1 is LNHDA, CDR2 SQIVND, per germline (reference sequence). The V and J ends lost 9 bases and 7 bases, in that order; junction bases with no gene match: 12. CDR3 protein: CASKTPGLAGAHTQYF. DNA for the CDR3: TGTGCCAGCAAGACCCCGGGACTAGCGGGGGCCCATACGCAGTATTTT.

The chain has TRBV5-4 and TRBJ2-5; TRBD2 is a possible D gene (7 bases). The CDR3 covers 13 residues. The germline V gene encodes CDR1 SGHNT and CDR2 YYREEE (reference sequence). Trimming left V 1 base short and J 5 bases short, with 9 bases between. CDR3 coding DNA: TGTGCCAGCAGCTTGAGGGGGGGCGAGACCCAGTACTTC. Amino acids: CASSLRGGETQYF.

In DNA, the CDR3 is TGCGCCAGCAGCGTGGGACAGGGAGAGACCCAGTACTTC. It translates to CASSVGQGETQYF. This chain joins TRBV5-1 and TRBJ2-5; 9 bases are shared with TRBD1. Germline V gene lookup returns CDR1 SGHRS and CDR2 YFSETQ. CDR3 length equals 13 residues. J gave up 4 bases and V 4 bases, and 2 bases lay outside the gene matches.

Only a few counts were recorded for this clone. V gene TRBV6-5 combines with J gene TRBJ1-5; D call uncertain. The V gene lost 5 bases and the J gene lost 11 bases, with 13 bases spanning the gap. CDR3 length: 12 residues. Germline V gene sequence: CDR1 MNHEY, CDR2 SVGAGI. The CDR3 DNA is TGTGCCAGCAGTCCCCGGTATGGTTCCCAGCATTTT. Its translation is CASSPRYGSQHF.

The chain is built from TRBV25-1 and TRBJ1-6; possibly TRBD1 for D (6 bases). Between the trimmed V and J ends, which lost 5 bases and 9 bases, there was a span of 11 bases. The CDR3 extends over 13 amino acids. CDR1 is MGHDK, CDR2 SYGVNS, per germline. The CDR3 DNA is TGTGCCAGCAGTACCCCAGGGGTTTCACCCCTCCACTTT. Translation: CASSTPGVSPLHF.